The T cell receptor (beta chain) under discussion was sequenced for a study of T cell repertoires in cytomegalovirus infection. In the case of this clonotype: Its antigen remains unidentified.

Whole-study results and caveats: What dominated the ex vivo response were HLA-C-restricted CMV-specific TCR beta clonotypes.

TCRdb fed the reads into MiXCR, producing one record per CDR3 protein. The sample has around 230,000 distinct CDR3 sequences, less than 50% seen once. Trimming took off 3 bases at V and 2 bases at J, with 8 bases between the two ends. The CDR3 covers 13 residues. The germline gives CDR1 DFQATT, CDR2 SNEGSKA (reference sequence). The chain recombines TRBV20-1 with TRBJ2-1; D is unresolved. Material: CD8+ T cells from cultured PBMCs, obtained from culture after CMV antigen stimulation. This sequence originates from a human donor in good health (CMV status not recorded). Some clones in this sample may be carry-over from other donors' samples. The CDR3: CSASEDPYNEQFF. CDR3 bases: TGCAGTGCTAGCGAGGACCCCTACAATGAGCAGTTCTTC.